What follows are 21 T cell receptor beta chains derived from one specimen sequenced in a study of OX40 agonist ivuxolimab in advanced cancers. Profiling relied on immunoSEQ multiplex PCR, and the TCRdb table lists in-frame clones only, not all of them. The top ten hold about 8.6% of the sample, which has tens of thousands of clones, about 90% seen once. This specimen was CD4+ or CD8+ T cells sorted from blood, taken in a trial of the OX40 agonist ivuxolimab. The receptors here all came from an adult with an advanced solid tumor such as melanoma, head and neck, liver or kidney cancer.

The CDR3 DNA sequence: TGCGCCAGCAGTGAGGTCAGCTACGAGCAGTACTTC. The encoded protein is CASSEVSYEQYF. The V call is TRBV10-1, the J call TRBJ2-7; D remains unclear. The CDR3 contains 12 residues. The germline V gene encodes CDR1 WNHNN and CDR2 SYGVQD (reference sequence). Trimming removed 2 bases from V and 3 bases from J, with 5 bases in between.

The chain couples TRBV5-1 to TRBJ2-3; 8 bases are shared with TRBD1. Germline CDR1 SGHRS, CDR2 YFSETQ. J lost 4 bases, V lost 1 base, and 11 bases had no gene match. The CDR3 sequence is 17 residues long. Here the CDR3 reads CASSLLGQGESADTQYF. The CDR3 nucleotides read TGCGCCAGCAGCTTGCTCGGACAGGGCGAGAGCGCAGATACGCAGTATTTT.

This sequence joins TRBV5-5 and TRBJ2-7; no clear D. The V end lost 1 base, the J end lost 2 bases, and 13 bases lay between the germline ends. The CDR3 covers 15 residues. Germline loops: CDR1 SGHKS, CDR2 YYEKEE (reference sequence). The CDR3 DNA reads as TGTGCCAGCAGCTTGCCCCAGGCCATTACCTACGAGCAGTACTTC. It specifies CASSLPQAITYEQYF. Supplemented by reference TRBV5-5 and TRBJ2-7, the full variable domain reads DAGVTQSPTHLIKTRGQQVTLRCSPISGHKSVSWYQQVLGQGPQFIFQYYEKEERGRGNFPDRFSARQFPNYSSELNVNALLLGDSALYLCASSLPQAITYEQYFGPGTRLTVT.

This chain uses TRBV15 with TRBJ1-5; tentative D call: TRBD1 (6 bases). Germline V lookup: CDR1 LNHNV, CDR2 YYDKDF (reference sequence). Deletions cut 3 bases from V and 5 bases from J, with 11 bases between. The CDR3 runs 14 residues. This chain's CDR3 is CATSSGGQYQPQHF. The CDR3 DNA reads TGTGCCACCAGCAGTGGGGGGCAGTATCAGCCCCAGCATTTT.

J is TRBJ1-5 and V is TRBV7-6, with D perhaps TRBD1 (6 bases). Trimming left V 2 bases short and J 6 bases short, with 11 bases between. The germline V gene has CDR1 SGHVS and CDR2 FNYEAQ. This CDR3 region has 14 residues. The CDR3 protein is CASSLQGFGQPQHF. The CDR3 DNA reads TGTGCCAGCAGCTTACAGGGGTTTGGTCAGCCCCAGCATTTT.

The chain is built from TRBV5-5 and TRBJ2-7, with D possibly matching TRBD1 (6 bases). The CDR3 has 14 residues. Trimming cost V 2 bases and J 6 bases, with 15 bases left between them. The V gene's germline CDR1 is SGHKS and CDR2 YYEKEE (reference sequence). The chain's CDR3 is CASSLLQGGAEQYF. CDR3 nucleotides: TGTGCCAGCAGCTTATTACAGGGTGGAGCCGAGCAGTACTTC.

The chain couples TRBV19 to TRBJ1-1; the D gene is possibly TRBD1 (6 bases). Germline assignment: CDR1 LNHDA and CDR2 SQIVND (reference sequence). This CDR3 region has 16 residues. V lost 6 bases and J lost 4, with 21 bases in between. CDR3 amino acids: CASSQHTTGMVTEAFF. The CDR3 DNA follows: TGTGCCAGTAGCCAACACACCACAGGGATGGTCACTGAAGCTTTCTTT.

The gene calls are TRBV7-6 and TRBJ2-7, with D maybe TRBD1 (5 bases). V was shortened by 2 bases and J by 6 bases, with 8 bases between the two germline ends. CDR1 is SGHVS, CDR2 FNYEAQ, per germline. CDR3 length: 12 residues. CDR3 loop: CASSLQGFEQYF. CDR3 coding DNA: TGTGCCAGCAGCTTACAGGGTTTCGAGCAGTACTTC.

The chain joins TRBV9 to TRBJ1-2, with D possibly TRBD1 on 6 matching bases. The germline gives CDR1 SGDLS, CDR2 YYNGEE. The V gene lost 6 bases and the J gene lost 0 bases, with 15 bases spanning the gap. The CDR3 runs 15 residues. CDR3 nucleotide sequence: TGTGCCAGCACCCTAGGGGGGCCTGCTAACTATGGCTACACCTTC. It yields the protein CASTLGGPANYGYTF.

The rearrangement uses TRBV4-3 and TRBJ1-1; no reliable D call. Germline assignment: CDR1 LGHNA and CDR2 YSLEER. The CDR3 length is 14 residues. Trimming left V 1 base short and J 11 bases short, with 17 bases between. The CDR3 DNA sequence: TGCGCCAGCAGCCAAGGGGAGGTGAACCTTGGGGCTTTCTTT. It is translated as CASSQGEVNLGAFF.

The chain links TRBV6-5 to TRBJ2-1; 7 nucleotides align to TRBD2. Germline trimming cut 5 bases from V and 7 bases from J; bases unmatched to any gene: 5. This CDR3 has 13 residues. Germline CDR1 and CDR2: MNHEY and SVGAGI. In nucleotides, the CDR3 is TGTGCCAGCAGTCCGAGCGGGGAAAATGAGCAGTTCTTC. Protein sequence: CASSPSGENEQFF.

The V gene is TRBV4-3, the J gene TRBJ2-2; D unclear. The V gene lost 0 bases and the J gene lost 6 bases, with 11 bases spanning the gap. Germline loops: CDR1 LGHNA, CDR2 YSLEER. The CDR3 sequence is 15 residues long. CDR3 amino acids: CASSQDWVASGELFF. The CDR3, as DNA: TGCGCCAGCAGCCAAGATTGGGTGGCCTCCGGGGAGCTGTTTTTT.

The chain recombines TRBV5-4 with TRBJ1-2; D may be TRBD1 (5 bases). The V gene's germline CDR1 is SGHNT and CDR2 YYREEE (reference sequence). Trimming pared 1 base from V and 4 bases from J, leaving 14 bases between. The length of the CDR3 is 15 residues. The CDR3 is CASSLRQGLIYGYTF. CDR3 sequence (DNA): TGTGCCAGCAGCTTGAGGCAGGGCCTGATCTATGGCTACACCTTC. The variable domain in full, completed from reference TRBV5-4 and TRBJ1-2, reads ETGVTQSPTHLIKTRGQQVTLRCSSQSGHNTVSWYQQALGQGPQFIFQYYREEENGRGNFPPRFSGLQFPNYSSELNVNALELDDSALYLCASSLRQGLIYGYTFGSGTRLTVV.

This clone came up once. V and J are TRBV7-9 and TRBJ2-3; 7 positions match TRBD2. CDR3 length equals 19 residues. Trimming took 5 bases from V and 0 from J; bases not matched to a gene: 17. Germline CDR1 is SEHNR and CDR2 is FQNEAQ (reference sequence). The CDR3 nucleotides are TGTGCCAGCAGCCACACCGGGACTATCGGAGAATTGAGCACAGATACGCAGTATTTT. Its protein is CASSHTGTIGELSTDTQYF. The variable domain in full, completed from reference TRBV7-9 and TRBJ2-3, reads DTGVSQNPRHKITKRGQNVTFRCDPISEHNRLYWYRQTLGQGPEFLTYFQNEAQLEKSRLLSDRFSAERPKGSFSTLEIQRTEQGDSAMYLCASSHTGTIGELSTDTQYFGPGTRLTVL.

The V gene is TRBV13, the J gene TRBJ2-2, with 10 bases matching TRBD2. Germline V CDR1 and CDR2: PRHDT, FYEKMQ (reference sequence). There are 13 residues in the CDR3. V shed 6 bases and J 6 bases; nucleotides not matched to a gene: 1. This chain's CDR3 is CASSGLAAGELFF. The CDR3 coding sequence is TGTGCCAGCAGTGGACTAGCGGCCGGGGAGCTGTTTTTT.

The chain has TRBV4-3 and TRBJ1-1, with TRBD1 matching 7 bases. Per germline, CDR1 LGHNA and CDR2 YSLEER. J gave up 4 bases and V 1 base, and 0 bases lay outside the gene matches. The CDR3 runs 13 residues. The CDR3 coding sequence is TGCGCCAGCAGCCAAGGACAGGGCACTGAAGCTTTCTTT. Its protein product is CASSQGQGTEAFF.

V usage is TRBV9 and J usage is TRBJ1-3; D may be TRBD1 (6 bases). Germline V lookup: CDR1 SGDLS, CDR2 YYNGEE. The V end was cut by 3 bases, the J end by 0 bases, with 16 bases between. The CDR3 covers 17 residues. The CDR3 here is CASSAGGAPSSGNTIYF. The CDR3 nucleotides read TGTGCCAGCAGCGCGGGGGGGGCCCCGAGCTCTGGAAACACCATATATTTT.

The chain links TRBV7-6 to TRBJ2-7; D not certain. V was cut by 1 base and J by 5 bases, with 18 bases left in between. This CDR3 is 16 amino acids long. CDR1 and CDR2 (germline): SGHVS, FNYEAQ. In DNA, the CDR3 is TGTGCCAGCAGCTTAGTTACGCATTCGTGGGTCAACGAGCAGTACTTC. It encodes CASSLVTHSWVNEQYF.

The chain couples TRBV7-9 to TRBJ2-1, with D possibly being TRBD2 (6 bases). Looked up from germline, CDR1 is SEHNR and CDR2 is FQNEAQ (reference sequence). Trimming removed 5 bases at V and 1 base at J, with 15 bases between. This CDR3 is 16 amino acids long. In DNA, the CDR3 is TGTGCCAGCAGCCGTTTGGCGGACTATTCCTACAATGAGCAGTTCTTC. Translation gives CASSRLADYSYNEQFF. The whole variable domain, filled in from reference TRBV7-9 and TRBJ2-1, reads DTGVSQNPRHKITKRGQNVTFRCDPISEHNRLYWYRQTLGQGPEFLTYFQNEAQLEKSRLLSDRFSAERPKGSFSTLEIQRTEQGDSAMYLCASSRLADYSYNEQFFGPGTRLTVL.

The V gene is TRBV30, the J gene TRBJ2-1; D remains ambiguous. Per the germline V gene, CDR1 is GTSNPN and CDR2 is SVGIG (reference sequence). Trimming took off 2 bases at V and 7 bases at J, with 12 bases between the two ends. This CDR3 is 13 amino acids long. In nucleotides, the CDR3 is TGTGCCTGGAGTCCGGGTCTGGGGAATGAGCAGTTCTTC. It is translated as CAWSPGLGNEQFF.

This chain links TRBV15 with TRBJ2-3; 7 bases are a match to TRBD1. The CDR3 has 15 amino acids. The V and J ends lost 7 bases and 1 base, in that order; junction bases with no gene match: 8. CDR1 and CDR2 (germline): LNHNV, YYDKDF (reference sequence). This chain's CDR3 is CATTPTGRGTDTQYF. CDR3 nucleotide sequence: TGTGCCACCACTCCGACAGGGAGAGGCACAGATACGCAGTATTTT.